The clone carrying this T cell receptor (beta chain) came up once. Clones were read by immunoSEQ multiplex PCR, and TCRdb kept only the in-frame ones, dropping some. The sample contains fewer than 350,000 clones, about 82% of which appear only once. The sample belongs to a study of blood T cell repertoires in COVID-19. Across the study: COVID-19 samples from acute and convalescent phases originated in the United States, Italy and Spain.

The CDR3 spans 17 residues. Germline lookup yields CDR1 LGHDT and CDR2 YNNKEL (reference sequence). V lost 0 bases and J lost 0, with 11 bases in between. The origin of this receptor is a woman aged 45-59 years with active or convalescent COVID-19. The sequenced material came from peripheral blood. The chain joins TRBV3-1 (or the pseudogene TRBV3-2) to TRBJ2-2; D may be TRBD2 (5 bases). The CDR3 here is CASSQDWTGTNTGELFF. DNA of the CDR3: TGTGCCAGCAGCCAAGATTGGACTGGGACGAACACCGGGGAGCTGTTTTTT.